This T cell receptor (beta chain) came from a study of T cell responses to AZD1222 COVID-19 vaccine. The protocol was immunoSEQ multiplex PCR, while the TCRdb copy is restricted to in-frame clones and leaves out a portion. The table has over 45,000 clones, about 74% seen once. The source was peripheral blood, collected on day 0 of AZD1222 vaccination. This TCR derives from an adult in good health.

CDR3: CASRTQGEYGYTF. The CDR3 DNA sequence: TGTGCAAGTCGAACACAGGGGGAGTATGGCTACACCTTC. The chain joins TRBV12-2 to TRBJ1-2; the D call TRBD1 from the table was never checked on the DNA. TRBV12-2 is a known pseudogene. The CDR3 contains 13 residues.